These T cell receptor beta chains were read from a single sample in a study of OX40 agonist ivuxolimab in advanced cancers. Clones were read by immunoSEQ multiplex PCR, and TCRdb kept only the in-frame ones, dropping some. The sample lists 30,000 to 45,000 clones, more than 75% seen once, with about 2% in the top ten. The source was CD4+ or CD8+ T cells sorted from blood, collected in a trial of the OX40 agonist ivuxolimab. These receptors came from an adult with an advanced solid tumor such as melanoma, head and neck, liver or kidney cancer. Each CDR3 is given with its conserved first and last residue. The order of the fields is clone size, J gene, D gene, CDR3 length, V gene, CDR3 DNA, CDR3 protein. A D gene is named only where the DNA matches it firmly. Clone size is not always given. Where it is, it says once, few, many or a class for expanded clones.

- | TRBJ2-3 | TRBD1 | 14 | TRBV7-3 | TGTGCCAGCAGTTTGACAGGGGGCGCGGATACGCAGTATTTT | CASSLTGGADTQYF
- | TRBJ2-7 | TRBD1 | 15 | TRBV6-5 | TGTGCCAGCAGGAACTCGGGACAGGGGGCCTACGAGCAGTACTTC | CASRNSGQGAYEQYF
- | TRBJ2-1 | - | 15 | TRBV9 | TGTGCCAGCAGCTTTAGGGGGGCCAGATTGAATGAGCAGTTCTTC | CASSFRGARLNEQFF
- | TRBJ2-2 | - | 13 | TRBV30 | TGTGCCTGGAATAATCTGCGCACCGGGGAGCTGTTTTTT | CAWNNLRTGELFF
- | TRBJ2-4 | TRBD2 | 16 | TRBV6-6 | TGTGCCAGCAGTCCCCAGGGACTAATAGCCAAAAACATTCAGTACTTC | CASSPQGLIAKNIQYF
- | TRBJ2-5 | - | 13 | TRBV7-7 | TGTGCTAGCAGCTTGAGGCCACAAGAGACCCAGTACTTC | CASSLRPQETQYF
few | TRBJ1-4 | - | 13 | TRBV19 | TGTGCCAGTAGCTTATGGACTAATGAAAAACTGTTTTTT | CASSLWTNEKLFF
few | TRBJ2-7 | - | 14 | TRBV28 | TGTGCCAGCGGAGTGACTACCATCCTGGGGGAGCAGTACTTC | CASGVTTILGEQYF
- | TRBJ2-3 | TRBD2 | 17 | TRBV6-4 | TGTGCCAGCAGTGACTCCGGTAGCGGGGGCCCGTCAGATACGCAGTATTTT | CASSDSGSGGPSDTQYF
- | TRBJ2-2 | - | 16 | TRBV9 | TGTGCCAGCAGCGTAGCGGTGTTAGGGACTTCCGGGGAGCTGTTTTTT | CASSVAVLGTSGELFF
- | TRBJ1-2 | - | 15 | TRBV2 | TGTGCCAGCAGTGACCCAGGGATTAACAACTATGGCTACACCTTC | CASSDPGINNYGYTF
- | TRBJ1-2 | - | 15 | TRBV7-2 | TGTGCCAGCAGCTCCCTCCGGGACATTTTGTTTGGCTACACCTTC | CASSSLRDILFGYTF
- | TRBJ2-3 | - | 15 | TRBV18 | TGTGCCAGCCGACACACCGGGGCTTCGGCAGATACGCAGTATTTT | CASRHTGASADTQYF
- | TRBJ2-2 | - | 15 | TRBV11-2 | TGTGCCAGCAGCTTAGGGGTTAGGGACACCGGGGAGCTGTTTTTT | CASSLGVRDTGELFF
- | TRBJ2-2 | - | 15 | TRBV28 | TGTGCCAGCAGTCTCCCGGGACGTCAGGCCGGGGAGCTGTTTTTT | CASSLPGRQAGELFF
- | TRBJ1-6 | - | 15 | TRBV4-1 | TGCGCCAGCAGCCAAGAACTAGGAGTAGGTTCACCCCTCCACTTT | CASSQELGVGSPLHF
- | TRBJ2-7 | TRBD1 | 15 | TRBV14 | TGTGCCAGCAGCCAAGTTGGGACAGGGGGTTCCGAGCAGTACTTC | CASSQVGTGGSEQYF